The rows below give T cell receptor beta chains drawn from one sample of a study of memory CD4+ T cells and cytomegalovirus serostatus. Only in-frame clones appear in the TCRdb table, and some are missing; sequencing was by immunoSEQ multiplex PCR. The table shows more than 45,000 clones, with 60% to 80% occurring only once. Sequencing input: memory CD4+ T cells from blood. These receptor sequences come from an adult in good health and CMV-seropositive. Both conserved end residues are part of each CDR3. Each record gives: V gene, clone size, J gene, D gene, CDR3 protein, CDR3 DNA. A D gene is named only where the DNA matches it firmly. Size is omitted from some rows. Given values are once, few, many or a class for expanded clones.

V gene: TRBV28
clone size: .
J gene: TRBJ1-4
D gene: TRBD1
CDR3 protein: CASSLAGGIEKLFF
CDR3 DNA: TGTGCCAGCAGTTTGGCAGGGGGCATCGAAAAACTGTTTTTT

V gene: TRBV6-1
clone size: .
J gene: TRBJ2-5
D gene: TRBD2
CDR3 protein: CASSEVRSGVQETQYF
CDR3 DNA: TGTGCCAGCAGTGAAGTCAGAAGCGGGGTCCAAGAGACCCAGTACTTC

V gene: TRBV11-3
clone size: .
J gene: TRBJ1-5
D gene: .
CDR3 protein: CASSSRLGSLGQPQHF
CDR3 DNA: TGTGCCAGCAGCTCCAGGCTGGGCAGTCTAGGACAGCCCCAGCATTTT

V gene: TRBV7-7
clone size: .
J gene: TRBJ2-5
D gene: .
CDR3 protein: CASSISAGETQYF
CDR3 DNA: TGTGCTAGCAGCATTAGTGCGGGGGAGACCCAGTACTTC

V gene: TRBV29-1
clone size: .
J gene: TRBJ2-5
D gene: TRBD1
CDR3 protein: CSVRQGASETQYF
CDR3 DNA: TGCAGCGTCCGACAGGGGGCCTCGGAGACCCAGTACTTC

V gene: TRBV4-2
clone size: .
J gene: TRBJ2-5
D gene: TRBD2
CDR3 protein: CASSQDFRVAGGPEETQYF
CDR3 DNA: TGTGCCAGCAGCCAAGATTTTAGGGTAGCGGGGGGGCCGGAGGAGACCCAGTACTTC

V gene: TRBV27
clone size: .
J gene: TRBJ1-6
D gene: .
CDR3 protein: CASSLFWGSYNSPLHF
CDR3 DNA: TGTGCCAGCAGTTTATTCTGGGGTTCCTATAATTCACCCCTCCACTTT

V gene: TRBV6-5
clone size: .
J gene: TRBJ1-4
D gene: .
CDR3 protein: CASSPFTNAHEKLFF
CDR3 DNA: TGTGCCAGCAGCCCCTTTACGAATGCTCATGAAAAACTGTTTTTT

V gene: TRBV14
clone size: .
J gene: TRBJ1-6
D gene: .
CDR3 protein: CASSQLSANSPLHF
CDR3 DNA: TGTGCCAGCAGCCAACTGTCCGCTAATTCACCCCTCCACTTT

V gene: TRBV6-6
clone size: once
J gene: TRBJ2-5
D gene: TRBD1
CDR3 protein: CASSRGWQETQYF
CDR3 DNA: TGTGCCAGCAGCAGGGGGTGGCAAGAGACCCAGTACTTC

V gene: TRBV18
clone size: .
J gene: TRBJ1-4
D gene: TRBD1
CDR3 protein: CASSQAGTALNEKLFF
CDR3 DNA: TGTGCCAGCTCACAAGCCGGGACAGCTCTTAATGAAAAACTGTTTTTT

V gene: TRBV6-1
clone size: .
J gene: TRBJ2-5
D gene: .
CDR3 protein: CASRQKGETQYF
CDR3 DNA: TGTGCCAGCAGGCAGAAGGGAGAGACCCAGTACTTC

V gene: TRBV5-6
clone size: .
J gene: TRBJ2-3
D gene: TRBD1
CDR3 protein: CASSLTGFSDTQYF
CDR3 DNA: TGTGCCAGCAGCCTGACAGGGTTTTCGGATACGCAGTATTTT

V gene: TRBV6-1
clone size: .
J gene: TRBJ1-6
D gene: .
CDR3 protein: CASTRRGSNGSPLHF
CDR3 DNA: TGTGCCAGCACCCGTCGGGGGTCTAATGGTTCACCCCTCCACTTT

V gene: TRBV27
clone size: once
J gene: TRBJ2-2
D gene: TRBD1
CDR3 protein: CASSLLVQGAGTGELFF
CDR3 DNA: TGTGCCAGCAGTTTATTGGTACAGGGGGCGGGCACCGGGGAGCTGTTTTTT

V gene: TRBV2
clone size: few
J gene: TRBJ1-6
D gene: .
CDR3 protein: CASNLELYNSPLHF
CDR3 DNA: TGTGCCAGCAACCTAGAGCTCTATAATTCACCCCTCCACTTT

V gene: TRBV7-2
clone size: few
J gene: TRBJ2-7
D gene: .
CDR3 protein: CASSLARSTYEQYF
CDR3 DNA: TGTGCCAGCAGCTTAGCTAGGTCTACCTACGAGCAGTACTTC

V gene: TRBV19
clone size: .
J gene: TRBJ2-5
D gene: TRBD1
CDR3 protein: CASSSRTGEETQYF
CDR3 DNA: TGTGCCAGTAGTTCCCGGACAGGGGAAGAGACCCAGTACTTC

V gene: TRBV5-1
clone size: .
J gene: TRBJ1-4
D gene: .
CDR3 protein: CASSPIRGPATNEKLFF
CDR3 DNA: TGCGCCAGCAGCCCCATACGGGGCCCGGCAACTAATGAAAAACTGTTTTTT

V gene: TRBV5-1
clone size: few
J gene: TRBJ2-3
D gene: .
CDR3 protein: CASSREVRSSRTDTQYF
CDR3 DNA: TGCGCCAGCAGCAGGGAGGTCAGGTCCTCCCGCACAGATACGCAGTATTTT

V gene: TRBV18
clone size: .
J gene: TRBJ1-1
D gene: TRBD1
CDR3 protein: CASSPRAGGNTEAFF
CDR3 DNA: TGTGCCAGCTCTCCCCGGGCAGGGGGGAACACTGAAGCTTTCTTT

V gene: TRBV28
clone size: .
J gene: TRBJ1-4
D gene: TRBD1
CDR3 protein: CASSSIGQGVEKLFF
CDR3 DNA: TGTGCCAGCAGTTCCATCGGACAGGGTGTGGAAAAACTGTTTTTT